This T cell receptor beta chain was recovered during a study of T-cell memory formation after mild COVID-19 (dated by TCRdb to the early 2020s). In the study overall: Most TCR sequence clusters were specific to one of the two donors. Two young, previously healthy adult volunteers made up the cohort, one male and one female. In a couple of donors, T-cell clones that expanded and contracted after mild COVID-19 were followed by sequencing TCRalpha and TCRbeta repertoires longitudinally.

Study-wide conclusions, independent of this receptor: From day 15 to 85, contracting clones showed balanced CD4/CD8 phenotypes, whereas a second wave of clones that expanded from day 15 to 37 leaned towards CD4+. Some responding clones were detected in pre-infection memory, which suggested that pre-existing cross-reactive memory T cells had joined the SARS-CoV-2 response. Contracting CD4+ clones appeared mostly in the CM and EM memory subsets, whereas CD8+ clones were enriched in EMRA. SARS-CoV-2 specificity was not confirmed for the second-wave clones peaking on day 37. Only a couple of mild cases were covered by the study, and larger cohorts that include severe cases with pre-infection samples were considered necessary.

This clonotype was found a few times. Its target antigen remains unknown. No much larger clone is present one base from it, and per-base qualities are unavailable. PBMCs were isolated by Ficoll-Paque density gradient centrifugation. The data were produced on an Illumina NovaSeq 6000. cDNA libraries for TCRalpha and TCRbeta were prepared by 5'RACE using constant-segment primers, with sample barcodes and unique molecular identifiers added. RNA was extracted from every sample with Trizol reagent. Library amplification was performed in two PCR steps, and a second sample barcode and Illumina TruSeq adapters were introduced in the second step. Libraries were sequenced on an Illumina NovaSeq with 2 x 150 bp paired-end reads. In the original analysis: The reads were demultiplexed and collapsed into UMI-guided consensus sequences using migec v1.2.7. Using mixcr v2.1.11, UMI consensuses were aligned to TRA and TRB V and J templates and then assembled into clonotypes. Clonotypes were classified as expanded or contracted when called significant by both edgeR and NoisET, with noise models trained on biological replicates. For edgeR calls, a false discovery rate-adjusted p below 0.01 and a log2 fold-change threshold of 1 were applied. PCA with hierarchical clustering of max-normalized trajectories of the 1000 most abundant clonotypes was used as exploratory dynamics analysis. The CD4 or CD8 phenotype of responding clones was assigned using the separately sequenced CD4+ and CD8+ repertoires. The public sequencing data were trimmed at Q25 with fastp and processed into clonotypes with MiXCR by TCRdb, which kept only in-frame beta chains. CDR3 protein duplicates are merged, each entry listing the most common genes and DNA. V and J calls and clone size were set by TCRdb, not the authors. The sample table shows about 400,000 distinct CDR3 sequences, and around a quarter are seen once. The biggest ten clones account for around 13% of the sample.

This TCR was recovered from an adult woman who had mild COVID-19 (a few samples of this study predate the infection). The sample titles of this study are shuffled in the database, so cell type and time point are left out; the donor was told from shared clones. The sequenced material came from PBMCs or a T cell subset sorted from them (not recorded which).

The CDR3 protein sequence reads: CSARDPGTSGYEQYF. The nucleotide sequence is given as TGCAGTGCTAGAGACCCCGGGACTAGCGGCTACGAGCAGTACTTC. Here the chain combines TRBV20-1 and TRBJ2-7, with 11 bases aligning to TRBD2. CDR1 and CDR2, looked up from the germline V gene (reference sequence), are DFQATT and SNEGSKA. The cysteine opens and the phenylalanine closes a CDR3 of 15 amino acids. Only CDR3 DNA is held: 45 bases, read in frame from base 1. V is trimmed back by 0 bases and J by 3 bases, and the junction contains 4 bases that no gene match accounts for.